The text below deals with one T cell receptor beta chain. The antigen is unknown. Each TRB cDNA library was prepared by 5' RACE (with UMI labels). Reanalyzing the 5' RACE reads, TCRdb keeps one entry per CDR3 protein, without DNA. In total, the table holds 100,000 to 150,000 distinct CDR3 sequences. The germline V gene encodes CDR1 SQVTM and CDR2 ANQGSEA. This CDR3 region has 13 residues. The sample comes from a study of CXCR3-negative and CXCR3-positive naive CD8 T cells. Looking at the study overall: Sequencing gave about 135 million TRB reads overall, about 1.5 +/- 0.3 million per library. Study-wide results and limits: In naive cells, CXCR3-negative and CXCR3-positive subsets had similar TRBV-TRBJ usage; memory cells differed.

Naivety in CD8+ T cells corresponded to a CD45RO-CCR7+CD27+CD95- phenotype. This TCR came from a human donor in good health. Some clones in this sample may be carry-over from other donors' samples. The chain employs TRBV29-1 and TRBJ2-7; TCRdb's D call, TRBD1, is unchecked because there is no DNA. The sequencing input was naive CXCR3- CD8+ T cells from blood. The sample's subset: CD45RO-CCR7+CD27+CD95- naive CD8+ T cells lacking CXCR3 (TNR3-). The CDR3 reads CSVVGDIPYEQYF.